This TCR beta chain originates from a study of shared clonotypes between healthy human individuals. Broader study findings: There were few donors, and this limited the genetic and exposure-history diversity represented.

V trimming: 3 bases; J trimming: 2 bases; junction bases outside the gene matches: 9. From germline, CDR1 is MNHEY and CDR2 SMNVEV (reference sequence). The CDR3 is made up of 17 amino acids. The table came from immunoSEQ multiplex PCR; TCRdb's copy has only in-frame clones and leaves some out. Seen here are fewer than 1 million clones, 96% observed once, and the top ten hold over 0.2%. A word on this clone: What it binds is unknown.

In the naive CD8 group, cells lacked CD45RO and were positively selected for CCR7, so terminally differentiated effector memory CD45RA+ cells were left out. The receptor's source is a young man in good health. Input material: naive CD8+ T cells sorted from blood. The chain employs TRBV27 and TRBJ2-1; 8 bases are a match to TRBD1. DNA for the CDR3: TGTGCCAGCAGTTTTTCCTCAGGGGGCGAAACCTACAATGAGCAGTTCTTC. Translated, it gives CASSFSSGGETYNEQFF.